This T cell receptor (beta chain) was recovered during a study of CD8+ T cells in alopecia areata. The study's findings and limits: Patients showed less clear TCR sequence sharing than mice, possibly partly because of HLA diversity. Lesional tissue from the scalp (especially in alopecia totalis/universalis) showed higher clonality than normal scalp.

This CDR3 spans 12 amino acids. Trimming left V 6 bases short and J 3 bases short, with 11 bases between. Germline V gene data show CDR1 as SQVTM and CDR2 as ANQGSEA. Extracted from the samples, RNA was reverse transcribed into cDNA to serve as the sequencing template. TCRdb's copy holds only in-frame clones and misses some; the assay was immunoSEQ multiplex PCR. The sample shows about 76,000 clones, around 30% of them seen only once. Stated treatment: oral pan-JAK inhibitor, 5-10 mg twice daily. On this clone itself: The antigen remains undetermined. The same CDR3 also results from other DNA sequences found in this sample.

The material sequenced was CD8+ T cells sorted from blood, taken at week 4, from a patient treated with tofacitinib. The chain joins TRBV29-1 to TRBJ1-2; D call uncertain. This receptor was obtained from a human donor with alopecia areata. The CDR3 DNA is TGCAGCGTGGGTGACGGTGACTATGGCTACACCTTC. This gives the protein CSVGDGDYGYTF.